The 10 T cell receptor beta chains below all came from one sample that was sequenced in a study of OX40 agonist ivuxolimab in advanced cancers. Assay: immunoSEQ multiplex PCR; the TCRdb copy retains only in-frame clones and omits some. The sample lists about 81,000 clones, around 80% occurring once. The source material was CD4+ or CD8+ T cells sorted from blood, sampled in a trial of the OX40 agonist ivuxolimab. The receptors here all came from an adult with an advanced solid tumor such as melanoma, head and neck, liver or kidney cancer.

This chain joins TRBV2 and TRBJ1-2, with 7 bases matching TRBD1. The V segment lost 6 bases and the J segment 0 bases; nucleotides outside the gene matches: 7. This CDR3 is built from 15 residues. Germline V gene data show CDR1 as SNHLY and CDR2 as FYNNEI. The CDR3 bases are TGTGCCAGCAGCCCTCCCGGGACAGCTAACTATGGCTACACCTTC. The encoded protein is CASSPPGTANYGYTF.

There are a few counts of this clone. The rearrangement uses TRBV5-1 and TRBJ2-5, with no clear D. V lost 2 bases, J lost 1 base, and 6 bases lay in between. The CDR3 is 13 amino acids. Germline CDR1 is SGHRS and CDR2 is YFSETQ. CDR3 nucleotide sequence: TGCGCCAGCAGCTTCTCGATCCAAGAGACCCAGTACTTC. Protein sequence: CASSFSIQETQYF.

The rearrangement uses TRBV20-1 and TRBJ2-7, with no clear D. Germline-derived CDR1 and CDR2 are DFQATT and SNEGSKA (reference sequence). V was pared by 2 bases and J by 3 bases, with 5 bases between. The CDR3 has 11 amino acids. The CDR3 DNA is TGCAGTGCTAGATCCCACTACGAGCAGTACGTC. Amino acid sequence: CSARSHYEQYV.

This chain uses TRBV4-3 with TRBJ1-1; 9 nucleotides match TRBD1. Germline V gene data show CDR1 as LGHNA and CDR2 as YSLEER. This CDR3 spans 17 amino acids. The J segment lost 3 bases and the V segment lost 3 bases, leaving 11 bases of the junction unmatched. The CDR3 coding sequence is TGCGCCAGCAGCCAGGGATTGGGACAGGGTGCGTACACTGAAGCTTTCTTT. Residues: CASSQGLGQGAYTEAFF.

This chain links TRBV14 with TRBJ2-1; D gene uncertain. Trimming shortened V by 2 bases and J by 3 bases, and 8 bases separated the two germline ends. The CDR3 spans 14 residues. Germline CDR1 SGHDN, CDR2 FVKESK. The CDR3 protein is CASSQRLYYNEQFF. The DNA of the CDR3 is TGTGCCAGCAGCCAAAGATTATACTACAATGAGCAGTTCTTC.

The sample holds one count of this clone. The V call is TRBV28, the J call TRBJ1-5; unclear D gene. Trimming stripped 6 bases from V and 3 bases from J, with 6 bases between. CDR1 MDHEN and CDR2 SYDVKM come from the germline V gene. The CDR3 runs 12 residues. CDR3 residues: CASSPPNQPQHF. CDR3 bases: TGTGCCAGCAGCCCACCCAATCAGCCCCAGCATTTT.

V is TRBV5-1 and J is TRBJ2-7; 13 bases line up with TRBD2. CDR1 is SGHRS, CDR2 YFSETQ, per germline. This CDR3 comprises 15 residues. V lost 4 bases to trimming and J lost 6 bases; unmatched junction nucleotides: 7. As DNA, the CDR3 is TGCGCCAGCAGCGACGTAGGACTAGCGGGAGTCGAGCAGTACTTC. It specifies CASSDVGLAGVEQYF.

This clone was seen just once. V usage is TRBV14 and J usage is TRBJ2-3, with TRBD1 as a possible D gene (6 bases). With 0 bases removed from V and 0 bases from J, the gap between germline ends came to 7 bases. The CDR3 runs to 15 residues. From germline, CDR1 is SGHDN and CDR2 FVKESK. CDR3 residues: CASSQETGSTDTQYF. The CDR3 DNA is TGTGCCAGCAGCCAAGAAACAGGGAGCACAGATACGCAGTATTTT.

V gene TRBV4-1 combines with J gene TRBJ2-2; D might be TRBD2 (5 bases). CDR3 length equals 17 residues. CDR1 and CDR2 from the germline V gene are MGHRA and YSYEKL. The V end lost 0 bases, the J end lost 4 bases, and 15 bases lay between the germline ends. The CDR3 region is CASSQDLARVGTGELFF. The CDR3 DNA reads TGCGCCAGCAGCCAAGATCTCGCGAGGGTGGGCACCGGGGAGCTGTTTTTT.

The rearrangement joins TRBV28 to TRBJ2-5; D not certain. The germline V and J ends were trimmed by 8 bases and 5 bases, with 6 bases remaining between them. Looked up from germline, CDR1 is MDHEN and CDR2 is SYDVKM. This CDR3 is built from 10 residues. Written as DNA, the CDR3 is TGTGCCAGCGGTCCTGAGACCCAGTACTTC. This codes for CASGPETQYF.